The 4 T cell receptor beta chains in this list originate from one sample, sequenced in a study of T cells in Graves' hyperthyroidism and ophthalmopathy. It was RNA transcripts that yielded the amplified TCR beta CDR3 regions. The primer set for the first-round RT-PCR of the TCR CDR3 was HTBI. TCRdb passed the multiplex PCR reads through MiXCR, listing each CDR3 protein once. Here the sample spans about 130,000 distinct CDR3 sequences, more than 20% being singletons. Sequenced input: blood. The receptors shown here come from a woman in her fifties or sixties with Graves' hyperthyroidism that later progressed to Graves' ophthalmopathy.

This clonotype was observed many times. The CDR3: CASSLKGNGNQPQHF. The CDR3 region has the DNA TGTGCCAGCAGCTTGAAGGGGAATGGCAATCAGCCCCAGCATTTT. The rearrangement uses TRBV5-6 and TRBJ1-5; tentatively, D is TRBD1 (5 bases). Germline V gene data show CDR1 as SGHDT and CDR2 as YYEEEE. The CDR3 extends over 15 amino acids. The V gene lost 1 base and the J gene lost 2 bases, with 10 bases spanning the gap.

V usage is TRBV5-5 and J usage is TRBJ2-1; D may be TRBD1 (8 bases). Germline V gene lookup returns CDR1 SGHKS and CDR2 YYEKEE (reference sequence). There are 15 residues in the CDR3. The germline V and J ends were trimmed by 1 base and 8 bases, with 16 bases remaining between them. The CDR3 region is CASSLRTGRDDEQFF. The CDR3 coding sequence is TGTGCCAGCAGCTTGAGGACAGGGAGGGACGATGAGCAGTTCTTC.

This clonotype was seen repeatedly, ten times or more. The gene calls are TRBV10-1 and TRBJ1-5; 7 positions match TRBD1. Unmatched junction bases numbered 14, after V lost 4 bases and J lost 2 bases. Germline V gene sequence: CDR1 WNHNN, CDR2 SYGVQD (reference sequence). This CDR3 region has 18 residues. The CDR3 sequence is CASSVIAGGSVGNQPQHF. The CDR3 coding sequence is TGCGCCAGCAGTGTCATCGCAGGGGGTTCCGTGGGCAATCAGCCCCAGCATTTT.

This clonotype has ten or more counts. The chain links TRBV20-1 to TRBJ2-7; maybe TRBD2 (6 bases). Germline CDR1 DFQATT, CDR2 SNEGSKA (reference sequence). The CDR3 totals 15 residues. V lost 3 bases and J lost 2, with 17 bases in between. The CDR3 spells CSARDAGSGPYEQYF. Here the CDR3 DNA reads TGCAGTGCTAGGGATGCGGGTAGCGGTCCCTACGAGCAGTACTTC.